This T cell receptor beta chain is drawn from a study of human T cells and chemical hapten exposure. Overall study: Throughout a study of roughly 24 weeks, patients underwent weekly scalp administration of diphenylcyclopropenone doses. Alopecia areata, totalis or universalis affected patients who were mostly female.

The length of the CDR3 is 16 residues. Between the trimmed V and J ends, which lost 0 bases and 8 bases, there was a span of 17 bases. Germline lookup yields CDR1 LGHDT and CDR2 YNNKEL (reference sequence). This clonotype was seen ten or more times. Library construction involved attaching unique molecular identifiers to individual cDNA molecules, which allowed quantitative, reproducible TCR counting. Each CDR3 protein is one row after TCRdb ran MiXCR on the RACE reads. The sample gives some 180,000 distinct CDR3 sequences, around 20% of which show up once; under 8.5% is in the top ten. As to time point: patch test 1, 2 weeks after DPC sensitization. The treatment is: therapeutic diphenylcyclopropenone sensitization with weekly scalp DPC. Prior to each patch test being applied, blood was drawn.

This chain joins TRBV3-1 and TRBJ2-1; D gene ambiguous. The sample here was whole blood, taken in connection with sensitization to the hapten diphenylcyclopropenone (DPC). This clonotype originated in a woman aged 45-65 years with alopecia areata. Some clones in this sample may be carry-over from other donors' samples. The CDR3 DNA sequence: TGTGCCAGCAGCCAAGACAGGTCCATACTCGGCGATGAGCAGTTCTTC. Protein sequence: CASSQDRSILGDEQFF.